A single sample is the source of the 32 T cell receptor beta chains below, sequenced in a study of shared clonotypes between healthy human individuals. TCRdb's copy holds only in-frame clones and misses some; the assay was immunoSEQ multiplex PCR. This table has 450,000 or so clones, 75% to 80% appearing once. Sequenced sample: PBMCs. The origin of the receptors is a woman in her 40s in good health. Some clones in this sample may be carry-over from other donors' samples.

This CDR3 reads CASSPPGQYYEQYF. The CDR3 DNA follows: TGTGCCAGCAGTCCGCCGGGGCAGTATTACGAGCAGTACTTC. This chain uses TRBV28 with TRBJ2-7; D is possibly TRBD1 or TRBD2 (5 bases each). This CDR3 contains 14 residues. Germline assignment: CDR1 MDHEN and CDR2 SYDVKM. The ends were cut back, 5 bases at V and 4 bases at J, with 15 bases in the middle. Complete variable domain (other parts from reference TRBV28 and TRBJ2-7): DVKVTQSSRYLVKRTGEKVFLECVQDMDHENMFWYRQDPGLGLRLIYFSYDVKMKEKGDIPEGYSVSREKKERFSLILESASTNQTSMYLCASSPPGQYYEQYFGPGTRLTVT.

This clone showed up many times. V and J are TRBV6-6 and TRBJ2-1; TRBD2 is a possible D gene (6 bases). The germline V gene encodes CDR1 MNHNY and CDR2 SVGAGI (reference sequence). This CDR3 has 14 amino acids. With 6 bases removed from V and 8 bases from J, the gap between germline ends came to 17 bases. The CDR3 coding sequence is TGTGCCAGCAGGTCGGGAGTTGCTAGGTATGAGCAGTTCTTC. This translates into CASRSGVARYEQFF.

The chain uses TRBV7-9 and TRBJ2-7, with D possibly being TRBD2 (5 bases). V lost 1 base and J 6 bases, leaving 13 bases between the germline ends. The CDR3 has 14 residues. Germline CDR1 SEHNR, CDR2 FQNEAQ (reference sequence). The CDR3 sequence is CASSLGSDFTEQYF. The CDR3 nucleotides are TGTGCCAGCAGCTTAGGGTCGGACTTCACCGAGCAGTACTTC. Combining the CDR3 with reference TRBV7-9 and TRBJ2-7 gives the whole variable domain DTGVSQNPRHKITKRGQNVTFRCDPISEHNRLYWYRQTLGQGPEFLTYFQNEAQLEKSRLLSDRFSAERPKGSFSTLEIQRTEQGDSAMYLCASSLGSDFTEQYFGPGTRLTVT.

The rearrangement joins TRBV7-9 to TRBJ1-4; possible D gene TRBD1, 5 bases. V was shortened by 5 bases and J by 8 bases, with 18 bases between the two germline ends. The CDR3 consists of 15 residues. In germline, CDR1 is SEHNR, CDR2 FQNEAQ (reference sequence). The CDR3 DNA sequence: TGTGCCAGCAGCAGCAACAGGTTCCCGCTGGAAAAACTGTTTTTT. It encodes CASSSNRFPLEKLFF.

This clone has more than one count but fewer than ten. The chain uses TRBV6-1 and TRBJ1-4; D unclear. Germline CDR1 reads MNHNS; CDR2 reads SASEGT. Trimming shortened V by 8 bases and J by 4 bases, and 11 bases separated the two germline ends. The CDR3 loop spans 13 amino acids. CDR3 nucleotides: TGTGCCAGCCTGACGGATTATAATGAAAAACTGTTTTTT. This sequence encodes CASLTDYNEKLFF.

In nucleotides, the CDR3 is TGTGCCAGCAGTGAAAGGGTGCTAGCGGGAACAGATACGCAGTATTTT. This translates into CASSERVLAGTDTQYF. This sequence joins TRBV2 and TRBJ2-3; 9 positions agree with TRBD2. Germline V gives CDR1 SNHLY, CDR2 FYNNEI. The trim removed 2 bases at V and 3 bases at J, leaving 6 bases unmatched. The CDR3 covers 16 residues.

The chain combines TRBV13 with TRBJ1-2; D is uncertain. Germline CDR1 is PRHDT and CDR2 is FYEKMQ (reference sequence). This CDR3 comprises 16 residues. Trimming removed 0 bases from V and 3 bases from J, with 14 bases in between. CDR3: CASSLGVLTVHYGYTF. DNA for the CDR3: TGTGCCAGCAGCTTAGGTGTCCTTACAGTTCACTATGGCTACACCTTC. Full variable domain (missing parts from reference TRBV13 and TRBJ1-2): AAGVIQSPRHLIKEKRETATLKCYPIPRHDTVYWYQQGPGQDPQFLISFYEKMQSDKGSIPDRFSAQQFSDYHSELNMSSLELGDSALYFCASSLGVLTVHYGYTFGSGTRLTVV.

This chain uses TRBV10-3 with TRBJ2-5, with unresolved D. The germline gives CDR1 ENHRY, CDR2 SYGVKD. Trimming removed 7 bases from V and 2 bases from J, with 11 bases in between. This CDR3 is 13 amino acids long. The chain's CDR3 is CAINYTPQETQYF. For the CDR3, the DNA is TGTGCCATCAACTACACGCCGCAAGAGACCCAGTACTTC.

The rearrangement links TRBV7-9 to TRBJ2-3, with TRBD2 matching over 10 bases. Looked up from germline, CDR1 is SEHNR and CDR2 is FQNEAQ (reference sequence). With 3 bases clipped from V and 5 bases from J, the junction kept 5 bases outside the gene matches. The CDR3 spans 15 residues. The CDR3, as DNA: TGTGCCAGCAGCTTCATCGGACTAGCGGAAGATACGCAGTATTTT. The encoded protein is CASSFIGLAEDTQYF.

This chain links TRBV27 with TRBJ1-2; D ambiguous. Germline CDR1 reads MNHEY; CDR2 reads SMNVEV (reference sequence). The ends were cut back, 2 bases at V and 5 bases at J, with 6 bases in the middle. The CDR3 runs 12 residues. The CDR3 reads CASSLKVYGYTF. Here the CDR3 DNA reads TGTGCCAGCAGTTTAAAAGTTTATGGCTACACCTTC.

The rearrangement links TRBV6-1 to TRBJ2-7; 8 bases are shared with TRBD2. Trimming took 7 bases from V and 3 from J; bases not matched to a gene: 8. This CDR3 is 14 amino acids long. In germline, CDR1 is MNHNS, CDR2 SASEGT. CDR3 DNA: TGTGCCAGCATTCATCCGGGACTAGGCTACGAGCAGTACTTC. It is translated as CASIHPGLGYEQYF.

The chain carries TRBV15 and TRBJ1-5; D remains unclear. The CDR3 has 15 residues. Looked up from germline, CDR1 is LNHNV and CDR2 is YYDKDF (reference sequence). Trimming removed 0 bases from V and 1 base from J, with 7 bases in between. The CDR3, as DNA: TGTGCCACCAGCAGAGATTCCGGCAGCAATCAGCCCCAGCATTTT. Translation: CATSRDSGSNQPQHF.

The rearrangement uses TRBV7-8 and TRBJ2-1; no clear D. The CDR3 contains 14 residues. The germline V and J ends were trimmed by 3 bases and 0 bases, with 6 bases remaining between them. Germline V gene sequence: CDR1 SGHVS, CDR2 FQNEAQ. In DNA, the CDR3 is TGTGCCAGCAGCTTGCGGAACTCCTACAATGAGCAGTTCTTC. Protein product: CASSLRNSYNEQFF. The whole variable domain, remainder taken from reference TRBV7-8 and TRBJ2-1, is GAGVSQSPRYKVAKRGQDVALRCDPISGHVSLFWYQQALGQGPEFLTYFQNEAQLDKSGLPSDRFFAERPEGSVSTLKIQRTQQEDSAVYLCASSLRNSYNEQFFGPGTRLTVL.

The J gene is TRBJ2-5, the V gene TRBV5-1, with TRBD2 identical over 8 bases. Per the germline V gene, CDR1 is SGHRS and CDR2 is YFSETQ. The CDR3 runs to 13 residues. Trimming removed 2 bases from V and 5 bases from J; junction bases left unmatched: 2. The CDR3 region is CASSLASGETQYF. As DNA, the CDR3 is TGCGCCAGCAGCTTAGCTAGCGGGGAGACCCAGTACTTC.

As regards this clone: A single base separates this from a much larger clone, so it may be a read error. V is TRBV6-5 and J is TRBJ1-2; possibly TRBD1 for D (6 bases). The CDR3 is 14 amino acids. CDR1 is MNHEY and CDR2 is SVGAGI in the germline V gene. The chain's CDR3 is CASSYSGQSYGHTF. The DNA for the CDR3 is TGTGCCAGCAGTTACTCCGGACAGAGCTATGGCCACACCTTC.

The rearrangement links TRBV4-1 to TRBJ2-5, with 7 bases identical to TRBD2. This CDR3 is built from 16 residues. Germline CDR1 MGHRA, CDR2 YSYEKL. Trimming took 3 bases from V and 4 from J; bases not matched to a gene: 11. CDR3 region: CASSQRGGSRRETQYF. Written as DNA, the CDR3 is TGCGCCAGCAGCCAGAGGGGCGGGAGCAGGCGAGAGACCCAGTACTTC.

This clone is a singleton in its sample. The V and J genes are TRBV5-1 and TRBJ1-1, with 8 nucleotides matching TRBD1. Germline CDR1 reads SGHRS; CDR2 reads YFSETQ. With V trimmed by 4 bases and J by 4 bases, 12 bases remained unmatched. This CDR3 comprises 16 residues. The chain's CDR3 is CASSTRTGLPGTEAFF. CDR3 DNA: TGCGCCAGCAGCACCCGGACAGGGTTGCCCGGCACTGAAGCTTTCTTT.

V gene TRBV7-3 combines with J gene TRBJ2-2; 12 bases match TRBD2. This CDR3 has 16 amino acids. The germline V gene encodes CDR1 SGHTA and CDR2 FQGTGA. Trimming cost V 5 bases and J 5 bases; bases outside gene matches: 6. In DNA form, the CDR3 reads TGTGCCAGCAGCACGACTAGCGGGAGTTATACCGGGGAGCTGTTTTTT. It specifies CASSTTSGSYTGELFF.

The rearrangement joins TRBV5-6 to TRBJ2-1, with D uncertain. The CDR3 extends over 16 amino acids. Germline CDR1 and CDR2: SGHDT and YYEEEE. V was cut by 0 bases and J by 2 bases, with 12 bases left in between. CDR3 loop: CASSLVDPTAYNEQFF. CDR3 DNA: TGTGCCAGCAGCTTGGTTGACCCGACGGCCTACAATGAGCAGTTCTTC.

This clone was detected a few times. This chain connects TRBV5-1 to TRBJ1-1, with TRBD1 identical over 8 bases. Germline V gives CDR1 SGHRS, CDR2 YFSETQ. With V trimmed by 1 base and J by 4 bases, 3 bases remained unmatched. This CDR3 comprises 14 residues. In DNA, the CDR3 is TGCGCCAGCAGCTTGACAGGGGGTTCCACTGAAGCTTTCTTT. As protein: CASSLTGGSTEAFF.

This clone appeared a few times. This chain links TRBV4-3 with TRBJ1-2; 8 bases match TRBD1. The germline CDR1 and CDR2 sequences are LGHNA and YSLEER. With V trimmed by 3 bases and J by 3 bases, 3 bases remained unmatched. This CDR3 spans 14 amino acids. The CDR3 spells CASSQDRVYYGYTF. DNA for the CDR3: TGCGCCAGCAGCCAGGACAGGGTTTACTATGGCTACACCTTC.

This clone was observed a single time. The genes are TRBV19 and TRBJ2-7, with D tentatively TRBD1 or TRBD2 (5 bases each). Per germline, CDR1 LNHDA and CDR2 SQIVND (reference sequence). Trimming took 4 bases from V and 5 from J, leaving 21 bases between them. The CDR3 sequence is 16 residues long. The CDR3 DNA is TGTGCCAGTAGTACCCACCAGACGGGGCGGGTAGACGAGCAGTACTTC. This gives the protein CASSTHQTGRVDEQYF.

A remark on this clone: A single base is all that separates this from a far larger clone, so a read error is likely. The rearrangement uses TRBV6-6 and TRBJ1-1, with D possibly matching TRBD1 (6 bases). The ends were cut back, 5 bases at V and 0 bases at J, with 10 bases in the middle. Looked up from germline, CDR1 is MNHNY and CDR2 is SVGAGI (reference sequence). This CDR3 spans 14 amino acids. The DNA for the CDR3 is TGTGCCAGCAGTAAAGGACAGATGAACACTGAAGCTTTCTTT. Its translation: CASSKGQMNTEAFF.

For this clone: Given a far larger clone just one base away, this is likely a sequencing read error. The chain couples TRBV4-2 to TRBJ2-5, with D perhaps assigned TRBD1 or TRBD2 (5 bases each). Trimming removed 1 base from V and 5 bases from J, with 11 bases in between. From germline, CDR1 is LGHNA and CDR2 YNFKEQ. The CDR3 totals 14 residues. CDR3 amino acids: CASSQGDGDETQYF. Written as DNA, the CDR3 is TGTGCCAGCAGCCAAGGGGACGGGGATGAGACCCAGTACTTC.

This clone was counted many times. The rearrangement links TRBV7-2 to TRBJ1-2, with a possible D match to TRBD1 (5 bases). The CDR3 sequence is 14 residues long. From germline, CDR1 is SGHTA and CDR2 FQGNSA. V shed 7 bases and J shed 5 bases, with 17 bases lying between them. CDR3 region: CASTVSRGDYGYTF. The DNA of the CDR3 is TGTGCCAGCACCGTATCTCGGGGGGATTATGGCTACACCTTC.

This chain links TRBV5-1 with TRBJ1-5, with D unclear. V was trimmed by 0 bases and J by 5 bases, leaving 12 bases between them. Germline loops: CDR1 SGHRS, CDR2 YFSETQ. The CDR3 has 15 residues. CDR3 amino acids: CASSLDEGRDQPQHF. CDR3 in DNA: TGCGCCAGCAGCTTGGATGAAGGGCGGGATCAGCCCCAGCATTTT.

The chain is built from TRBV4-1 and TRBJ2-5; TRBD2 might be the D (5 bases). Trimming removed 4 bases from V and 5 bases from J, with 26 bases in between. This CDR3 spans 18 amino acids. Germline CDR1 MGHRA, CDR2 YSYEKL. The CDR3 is CASSPHPVPGSVSETQYF. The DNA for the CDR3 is TGCGCCAGCAGCCCCCATCCGGTCCCGGGGTCGGTCTCGGAGACCCAGTACTTC.

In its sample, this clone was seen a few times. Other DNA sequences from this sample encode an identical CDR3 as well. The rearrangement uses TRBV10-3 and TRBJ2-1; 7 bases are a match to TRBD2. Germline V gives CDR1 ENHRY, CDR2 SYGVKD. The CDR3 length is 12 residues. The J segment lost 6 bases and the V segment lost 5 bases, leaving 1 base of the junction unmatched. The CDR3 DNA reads TGTGCCATCAGTAGGACTAGCAATGAGCAGTTCTTC. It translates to CAISRTSNEQFF.

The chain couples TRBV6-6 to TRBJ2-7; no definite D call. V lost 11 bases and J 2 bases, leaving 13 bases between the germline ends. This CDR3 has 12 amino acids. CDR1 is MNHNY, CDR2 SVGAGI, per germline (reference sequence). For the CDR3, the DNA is TGTGCCGTGGGCCCGCGGCCCTACGAGCAGTACTTC. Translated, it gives CAVGPRPYEQYF.

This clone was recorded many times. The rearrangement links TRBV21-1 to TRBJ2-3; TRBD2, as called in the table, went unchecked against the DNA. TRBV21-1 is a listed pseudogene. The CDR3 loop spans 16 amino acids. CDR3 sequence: CASPGEGEARGDTQYF. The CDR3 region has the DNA TGTGCCAGCCCCGGGGAGGGCGAAGCACGGGGAGATACGCAGTATTTT.

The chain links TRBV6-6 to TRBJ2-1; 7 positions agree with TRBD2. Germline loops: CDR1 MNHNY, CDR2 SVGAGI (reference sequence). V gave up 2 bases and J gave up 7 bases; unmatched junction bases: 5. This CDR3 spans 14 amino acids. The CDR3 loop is CASSYEVSGNEQFF. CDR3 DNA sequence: TGTGCCAGCAGTTACGAAGTTAGCGGGAATGAGCAGTTCTTC.

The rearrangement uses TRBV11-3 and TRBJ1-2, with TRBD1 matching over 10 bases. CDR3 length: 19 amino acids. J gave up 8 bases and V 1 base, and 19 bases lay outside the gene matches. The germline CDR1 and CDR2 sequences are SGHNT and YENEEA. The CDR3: CASSLAIGRPGQGKTGYTF. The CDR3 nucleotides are TGTGCCAGCAGCTTAGCCATAGGCCGCCCGGGACAGGGGAAGACGGGCTACACCTTC.